These 11 T cell receptor beta chains share one sample of origin, sequenced in a study of patients and donors after allogeneic stem cell transplantation. TCRdb called the RT-PCR reads again in MiXCR, with one record for every CDR3 protein. The sample comprises about 960,000 distinct CDR3 sequences, about 20% of which are singletons, and 5% to 6.5% rests with the top ten. The sequenced material came from blood, either unsorted or a sorted T cell fraction (not recorded which). These receptor sequences come from a human donor who was either an allogeneic HSCT recipient or a stem cell or donor lymphocyte infusion donor (not recorded which). It is not recorded whose cells these are; they may come from a transplant donor.

The chain carries TRBV27 and TRBJ2-3; D gene ambiguous. Germline loops: CDR1 MNHEY, CDR2 SMNVEV (reference sequence). Trimming stripped 7 bases from V and 1 base from J, with 6 bases between. The CDR3 consists of 12 residues. The CDR3 DNA sequence: TGTGCCAGCAAAAGCGGCACAGATACGCAGTATTTT. Its protein product is CASKSGTDTQYF.

This clonotype was counted between two and nine times. The chain couples TRBV5-1 to TRBJ2-7; D uncertain. Looked up from germline, CDR1 is SGHRS and CDR2 is YFSETQ. This CDR3 comprises 13 residues. Deletions cut 1 base from V and 6 bases from J, with 11 bases between. The CDR3 DNA reads TGCGCCAGCAGCTTGTCAGTGGCGGCCGAGCAGTACTTC. This encodes CASSLSVAAEQYF.

This clonotype was found a few times. J is TRBJ2-1 and V is TRBV7-8; 9 bases align to TRBD1. Germline CDR1 reads SGHVS; CDR2 reads FQNEAQ. The CDR3 has 18 residues. Trimming at V came to 1 base and at J to 4 bases, leaving 11 bases not matched to a gene. This CDR3 reads CASSLVVGTGTGYNEQFF. DNA of the CDR3: TGTGCCAGCAGCTTAGTCGTTGGGACCGGGACAGGGTACAATGAGCAGTTCTTC.

Only a few counts were recorded for this clonotype. The chain combines TRBV20-1 with TRBJ2-1, with D possibly called TRBD1 or TRBD2 (5 bases each). Germline V gene sequence: CDR1 DFQATT, CDR2 SNEGSKA (reference sequence). The CDR3 sequence is 15 residues long. V shed 5 bases and J shed 1 base, with 15 bases lying between them. The CDR3 here is CSAPGTQASYNEQFF. CDR3 bases: TGCAGTGCTCCCGGGACGCAGGCTTCCTACAATGAGCAGTTCTTC.

The chain employs TRBV5-1 and TRBJ1-3; 7 positions match TRBD1. The trim removed 3 bases at V and 4 bases at J, leaving 10 bases unmatched. Germline V gives CDR1 SGHRS, CDR2 YFSETQ. CDR3 length: 16 residues. The CDR3 region is CASSYPDTGAGNTIYF. CDR3 in DNA: TGCGCCAGCAGCTACCCCGATACAGGGGCGGGAAACACCATATATTTT.

The V call is TRBV27, the J call TRBJ1-1, with no clear D. CDR3 length equals 15 residues. Germline CDR1 MNHEY, CDR2 SMNVEV (reference sequence). The ends were cut back, 0 bases at V and 0 bases at J, with 8 bases in the middle. CDR3 sequence (DNA): TGTGCCAGCAGTTTATCGCACAGCATGAACACTGAAGCTTTCTTT. Translated: CASSLSHSMNTEAFF.

The table lists this clonotype with a few counts. The chain links TRBV4-3 to TRBJ2-5, with 8 bases that match TRBD1. J lost 3 bases, V lost 4 bases, and 13 bases had no gene match. Germline V gene lookup returns CDR1 LGHNA and CDR2 YSLEER. This CDR3 is built from 17 residues. CDR3 amino acids: CASSRERTTGEEETQYF. The CDR3 nucleotides are TGCGCCAGCAGCCGAGAGAGAACGACAGGGGAGGAAGAGACCCAGTACTTC.

This clonotype was detected many times. The rearrangement joins TRBV12-3 or TRBV12-4 to TRBJ1-5; 10 bases line up with TRBD1. The V and J ends lost 7 bases and 6 bases, in that order; junction bases with no gene match: 9. This CDR3 comprises 15 residues. CDR3 coding DNA: TGTGCCAGCAACTCCGGGACAGGGGTGGGTCAGCCCCAGCATTTT. It codes for CASNSGTGVGQPQHF.

This clonotype appeared a few times. The CDR3 nucleotides read TGTGCCACCAGTGTAACTGGGTTGACGCAGTATTTT. It specifies CATSVTGLTQYF. The chain couples TRBV24-1 to TRBJ2-3; unclear D gene. Germline CDR1 KGHDR, CDR2 SFDVKD. The CDR3 spans 12 residues. The germline V and J ends were trimmed by 5 bases and 9 bases, with 11 bases remaining between them.

J is TRBJ2-7 and V is TRBV10-2; D is uncertain. Germline V CDR1 and CDR2: WSHSY, SAAADI. The V end lost 3 bases, the J end lost 2 bases, and 11 bases lay between the germline ends. The CDR3 has 14 amino acids. The CDR3 nucleotides read TGCGCCAGCAGTGAATTCAGAAGAGCCTACGAGCAGTACTTC. This codes for CASSEFRRAYEQYF.

This clonotype was recorded a few times. The junction and the germline gene differ at one end; a read error may be behind it. The J gene is TRBJ1-2, the V gene TRBV20-1, with D unclear. The CDR3 is 13 amino acids. Germline V lookup: CDR1 DFQATT, CDR2 SNEGSKA (reference sequence). CDR3 nucleotide sequence: TGCAGTGCTAGAGATCGGTTGGCGGCTTACCGGCCCTTC. Translation: CSARDRLAAYRPF.